These 21 T cell receptor beta chains originate from one sample sequenced in a study of blood T cell repertoires in COVID-19. Libraries were prepared by immunoSEQ multiplex PCR; TCRdb keeps only in-frame clonotypes and omits some of them. The data contain about 220,000 clones, 80% to 85% of them singletons. The sequencing sample was made of peripheral blood. Receptors were obtained from an older woman with COVID-19, enrolled during active disease.

The J gene is TRBJ1-1, the V gene TRBV2; the D gene is possibly TRBD1 (6 bases). The CDR3 sequence is 16 residues long. V gave up 5 bases and J gave up 5 bases, with 21 bases separating them. Germline V gene lookup returns CDR1 SNHLY and CDR2 FYNNEI. CDR3 protein: CASSTQGRGGGTEAFF. The CDR3 region has the DNA TGTGCCAGCAGTACTCAGGGACGGGGAGGGGGAACTGAAGCTTTCTTT.

The V and J genes are TRBV2 and TRBJ2-7; 8 bases agree with TRBD1. Germline V CDR1 and CDR2: SNHLY, FYNNEI. After removal of 7 bases from V and 5 bases from J, the junction contained 13 bases not matched to a gene. This CDR3 spans 15 amino acids. Written as DNA, the CDR3 is TGTGCCAGCACCATCCCCATGACAGGGGTTAACGAGCAGTACTTC. Translating gives CASTIPMTGVNEQYF.

The chain employs TRBV12-3 or TRBV12-4 and TRBJ1-4; D unresolved. V gave up 8 bases and J gave up 8 bases, with 12 bases separating them. This CDR3 is 12 amino acids long. The CDR3 reads CASATEVEKLFF. CDR3 in DNA: TGTGCCAGCGCCACAGAAGTCGAAAAACTGTTTTTT.

This chain links TRBV7-9 with TRBJ2-5, with 10 bases matching TRBD1. CDR3 length: 15 amino acids. Trimming cost V 1 base and J 5 bases; bases outside gene matches: 4. CDR1 and CDR2 (germline): SEHNR, FQNEAQ (reference sequence). Written as DNA, the CDR3 is TGTGCCAGCAGCTTAGGGGGACAGGGGATCGAGACCCAGTACTTC. Protein: CASSLGGQGIETQYF. The whole variable domain, remainder taken from reference TRBV7-9 and TRBJ2-5, is DTGVSQNPRHKITKRGQNVTFRCDPISEHNRLYWYRQTLGQGPEFLTYFQNEAQLEKSRLLSDRFSAERPKGSFSTLEIQRTEQGDSAMYLCASSLGGQGIETQYFGPGTRLLVL.

The CDR3 region has the DNA TGTGCCAGCTCACGGGGAGCCAGCTCCTACAATGAGCAGTTCTTC. Its protein product is CASSRGASSYNEQFF. This sequence joins TRBV18 and TRBJ2-1; TRBD2 is a possible D gene (5 bases). Germline V gene data show CDR1 as KGHSH and CDR2 as LQKENI. The CDR3 runs to 15 residues. V gave up 4 bases and J gave up 0 bases, with 10 bases separating them.

The CDR3 loop reads CASSSRQKNTGELFF. CDR3 DNA: TGTGCCAGCAGTTCTCGACAGAAGAACACCGGGGAGCTGTTTTTT. This chain uses TRBV6-5 with TRBJ2-2; possible D gene TRBD1, 5 bases. The V and J ends lost 4 bases and 1 base respectively, with 10 bases between them. The V gene's germline CDR1 is MNHEY and CDR2 SVGAGI. CDR3 size: 15 residues.

J is TRBJ1-3 and V is TRBV2; D gene unclear. The CDR3 is 13 residues long. Germline V gene sequence: CDR1 SNHLY, CDR2 FYNNEI. Trimming stripped 4 bases from V and 5 bases from J, with 9 bases between. CDR3 nucleotide sequence: TGTGCCAGCAGTGGAACAGCCCGAAACACCATATATTTT. It yields the protein CASSGTARNTIYF.

The chain employs TRBV2 and TRBJ1-1; D might be TRBD1 (5 bases). This CDR3 comprises 14 residues. The V and J ends lost 5 bases and 4 bases respectively, with 14 bases between them. In germline, CDR1 is SNHLY, CDR2 FYNNEI. The CDR3 DNA reads TGTGCCAGCAGTAATTGGGGCACGGGCACTGAAGCTTTCTTT. It is translated as CASSNWGTGTEAFF. The entire variable domain, with the rest obtained from reference TRBV2 and TRBJ1-1, is as follows: EPEVTQTPSHQVTQMGQEVILRCVPISNHLYFYWYRQILGQKVEFLVSFYNNEISEKSEIFDDQFSVERPDGSNFTLKIRSTKLEDSAMYFCASSNWGTGTEAFFGQGTRLTVV.

This chain links TRBV2 with TRBJ2-1; TRBD1 aligns across 7 bases. CDR3 length: 14 residues. Looked up from germline, CDR1 is SNHLY and CDR2 is FYNNEI. The trim removed 6 bases at V and 4 bases at J, leaving 6 bases unmatched. In nucleotides, the CDR3 is TGTGCCAGCAGGACAGGGTTGGGGTACAATGAGCAGTTCTTC. It is translated as CASRTGLGYNEQFF.

This CDR3 reads CATSDPAAGGYGYTF. DNA for the CDR3: TGTGCCACCAGTGACCCCGCGGCAGGGGGCTATGGCTACACCTTC. The J gene is TRBJ1-2, the V gene TRBV24-1, with 7 positions matching TRBD1. Germline V lookup: CDR1 KGHDR, CDR2 SFDVKD. V trimming: 4 bases; J trimming: 4 bases; junction bases outside the gene matches: 8. The CDR3 contains 15 residues.

For the CDR3, the DNA is TGTGCCAGCAGCTCATCGGACTTCTACGAGCAGTACTTC. The encoded protein is CASSSSDFYEQYF. The chain uses TRBV5-8 and TRBJ2-7; D is possibly TRBD2 (5 bases). This CDR3 has 13 residues. Trimming removed 3 bases at V and 3 bases at J, with 10 bases between. CDR1 and CDR2 from the germline V gene are SGHTS and YDEGEE.

The genes are TRBV5-6 and TRBJ2-5, with TRBD2 matching over 13 bases. Germline V gene sequence: CDR1 SGHDT, CDR2 YYEEEE. The J segment lost 0 bases and the V segment lost 4 bases, leaving 0 bases of the junction unmatched. The CDR3 length is 15 residues. In DNA, the CDR3 is TGTGCCAGCAGCGGGACTAGCGGGAACCAAGAGACCCAGTACTTC. It specifies CASSGTSGNQETQYF.

This clone was detected once. The V call is TRBV11-2, the J call TRBJ2-1; 7 bases align to TRBD2. CDR1 is SGHAT and CDR2 is FQNNGV in the germline V gene. The CDR3 runs to 15 residues. V lost 2 bases to trimming and J lost 7 bases; unmatched junction nucleotides: 8. CDR3: CASSLTTSGANEQFF. CDR3 sequence (DNA): TGTGCCAGCAGCTTAACAACCAGCGGGGCTAATGAGCAGTTCTTC.

This chain connects TRBV9 to TRBJ2-7, with D possibly matching TRBD2 (5 bases). There are 14 residues in the CDR3. The ends were cut back, 0 bases at V and 3 bases at J, with 10 bases in the middle. Germline CDR1 is SGDLS and CDR2 is YYNGEE. The CDR3 bases are TGTGCCAGCAGCGTAGCCCCAACTAGCTACGAGCAGTACTTC. Protein: CASSVAPTSYEQYF.

This chain links TRBV6-6 with TRBJ1-5, with D possibly TRBD1 on 6 matching bases. The CDR3 consists of 13 residues. Germline V gives CDR1 MNHNY, CDR2 SVGAGI (reference sequence). Trimming stripped 7 bases from V and 6 bases from J, with 13 bases between. The DNA of the CDR3 is TGTGCCAGCACTGAAACAGGGCTTCAGCCCCAGCATTTT. Translation gives CASTETGLQPQHF.

A single count supports this clone. The CDR3 protein is CASSRGSLNTGELFF. CDR3 nucleotides: TGTGCCAGCAGTCGGGGTTCCCTGAACACCGGGGAGCTGTTTTTT. J is TRBJ2-2 and V is TRBV6-5, with D possibly matching TRBD2 (5 bases). The germline gives CDR1 MNHEY, CDR2 SVGAGI. V lost 5 bases, J lost 1 base, and 11 bases lay in between. The CDR3 is 15 residues long.

J is TRBJ1-2 and V is TRBV25-1; D is possibly TRBD1 (6 bases). Germline V gives CDR1 MGHDK, CDR2 SYGVNS. The CDR3 contains 16 residues. Between the trimmed V and J ends, which lost 8 bases and 0 bases, there was a span of 19 bases. CDR3 sequence (DNA): TGTGCCAGCTTACCGGGGGGGGCAGCTCCTAACTATGGCTACACCTTC. It yields the protein CASLPGGAAPNYGYTF.

The chain has TRBV3-1 (or the pseudogene TRBV3-2) and TRBJ2-2; 7 nucleotides match TRBD2. CDR1 and CDR2 (germline): LGHDT, YNNKEL (reference sequence). The CDR3 is made up of 16 amino acids. Unmatched junction bases numbered 12, after V lost 4 bases and J lost 7 bases. CDR3 nucleotide sequence: TGTGCCAGCAGCCGCTACGAGGGAGGGAATAACGGGGAGCTGTTTTTT. Translation gives CASSRYEGGNNGELFF.

This chain joins TRBV7-7 and TRBJ2-5; weak D call: TRBD1 (6 bases). Germline lookup yields CDR1 SSHAT and CDR2 FNYEAQ (reference sequence). The V end lost 1 base, the J end lost 5 bases, and 14 bases lay between the germline ends. The CDR3 totals 15 residues. CDR3 bases: TGTGCCAGCAGCTTAGGCAGGGGTTTGGGCGAGACCCAGTACTTC. This codes for CASSLGRGLGETQYF.

The rearrangement uses TRBV11-3 and TRBJ2-1, with 8 bases matching TRBD1. This CDR3 spans 11 amino acids. Trimming took 9 bases from V and 9 from J; bases not matched to a gene: 4. Per the germline V gene, CDR1 is SGHNT and CDR2 is YENEEA. Here the CDR3 reads CASSDRGEQFF. The CDR3 bases are TGTGCCAGTTCAGACAGGGGTGAGCAGTTCTTC.

The chain joins TRBV28 to TRBJ1-5, with a tentative D call TRBD1 (6 bases). V was trimmed by 5 bases and J by 7 bases, leaving 18 bases between them. The germline V gene has CDR1 MDHEN and CDR2 SYDVKM. The CDR3 has 15 residues. The CDR3 DNA is TGTGCCAGCAGTCCCCGAACGGGGGGCCGGCAGCCCCAGCATTTT. This sequence encodes CASSPRTGGRQPQHF.